The entry below describes one T cell receptor beta chain. TCRdb redid the calling of the RT-PCR reads with MiXCR, one entry per CDR3 protein. The repertoire has 190,000 or so distinct CDR3 sequences, roughly 38% of them found once; the top ten carry 11%. This entry is derived from a study of patients and donors after allogeneic stem cell transplantation. This TCR was recovered from a human donor who was either an allogeneic HSCT recipient or a stem cell or donor lymphocyte infusion donor (not recorded which). It is not recorded whose cells these are; they may come from a transplant donor. The sequenced sample was blood, either unsorted or a sorted T cell fraction (not recorded which).

CDR3 nucleotide sequence: TGTGCCAGCAGCGTAGAGGGGGGTGAGCAGTTCTTC. Translation gives CASSVEGGEQFF. The chain uses TRBV9 and TRBJ2-1, with D perhaps given as TRBD1 or TRBD2 (6 bases each). Germline CDR1 and CDR2: SGDLS and YYNGEE. This CDR3 has 12 residues. Trimming cost V 0 bases and J 9 bases, with 7 bases left between them.